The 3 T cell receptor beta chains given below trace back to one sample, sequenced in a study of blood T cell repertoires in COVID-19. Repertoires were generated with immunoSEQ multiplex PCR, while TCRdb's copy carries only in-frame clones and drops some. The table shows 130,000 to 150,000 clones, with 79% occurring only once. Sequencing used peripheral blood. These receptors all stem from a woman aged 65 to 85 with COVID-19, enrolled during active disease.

The CDR3 nucleotides are TGCAGCTCAGCGAGAGCGGGTACGAGGCATGAGCAGTTCTTC. Protein: CSSARAGTRHEQFF. The chain carries TRBV29-1 and TRBJ2-1; TRBD2 might be the D (6 bases). Trimming removed 8 bases from V and 8 bases from J, with 22 bases in between. This CDR3 has 14 residues. Germline CDR1 is SQVTM and CDR2 is ANQGSEA.

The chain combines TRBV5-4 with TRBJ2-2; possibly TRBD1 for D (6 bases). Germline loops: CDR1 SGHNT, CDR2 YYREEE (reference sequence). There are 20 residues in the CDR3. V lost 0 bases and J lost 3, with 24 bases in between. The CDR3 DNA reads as TGTGCCAGCAGCTTGGCCATTGATCAGGGGAAACTCCCTTACACCGGGGAGCTGTTTTTT. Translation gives CASSLAIDQGKLPYTGELFF. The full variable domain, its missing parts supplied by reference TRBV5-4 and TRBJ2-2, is ETGVTQSPTHLIKTRGQQVTLRCSSQSGHNTVSWYQQALGQGPQFIFQYYREEENGRGNFPPRFSGLQFPNYSSELNVNALELDDSALYLCASSLAIDQGKLPYTGELFFGEGSRLTVL.

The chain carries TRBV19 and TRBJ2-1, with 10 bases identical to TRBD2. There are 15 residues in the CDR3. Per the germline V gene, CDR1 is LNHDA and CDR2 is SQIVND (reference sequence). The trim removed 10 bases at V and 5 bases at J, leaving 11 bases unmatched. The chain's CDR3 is CATRKASGGDNEQFF. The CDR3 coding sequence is TGTGCCACCCGTAAGGCCAGCGGGGGGGACAATGAGCAGTTCTTC.